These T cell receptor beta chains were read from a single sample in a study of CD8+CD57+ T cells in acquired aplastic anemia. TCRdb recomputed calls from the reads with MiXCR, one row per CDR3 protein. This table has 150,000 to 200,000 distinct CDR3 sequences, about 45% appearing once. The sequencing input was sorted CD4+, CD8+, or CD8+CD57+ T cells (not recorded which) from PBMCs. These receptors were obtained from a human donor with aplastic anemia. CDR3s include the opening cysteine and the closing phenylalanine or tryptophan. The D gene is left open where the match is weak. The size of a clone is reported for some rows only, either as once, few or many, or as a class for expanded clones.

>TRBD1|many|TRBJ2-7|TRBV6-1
CASSSTGQGGYEQYF
TGTGCCAGCAGCTCCACGGGACAGGGGGGCTACGAGCAGTACTTC
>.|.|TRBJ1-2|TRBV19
CASTQGLGGYTF
TGTGCCAGTACCCAGGGCCTGGGTGGCTACACCTTC
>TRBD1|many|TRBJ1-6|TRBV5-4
CASSSRDRGDSPLHF
TGTGCCAGCAGCTCCCGGGACAGGGGTGATTCACCCCTCCACTTT
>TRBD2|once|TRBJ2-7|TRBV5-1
CASSQQTSGPYEQYF
TGCGCCAGCAGCCAACAGACTAGCGGGCCCTACGAGCAGTACTTC
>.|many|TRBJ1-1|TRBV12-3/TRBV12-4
CASSLGGAGNTEAFF
TGTGCCAGCAGTTTGGGAGGGGCCGGGAACACTGAAGCTTTCTTT
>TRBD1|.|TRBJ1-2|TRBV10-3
CAGRGAHTGVVYGYTF
TGTGCCGGTCGAGGGGCCCACACAGGGGTAGTCTATGGCTACACCTTC
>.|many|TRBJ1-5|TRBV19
CASSKLPYQPQHF
TGTGCCAGTAGCAAACTCCCTTATCAGCCCCAGCATTTT
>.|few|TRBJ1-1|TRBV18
CASSTDLNTEAFF
TGTGCCAGCTCGACCGACCTGAACACTGAAGCTTTCTTT
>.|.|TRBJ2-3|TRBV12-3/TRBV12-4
CASRLTLATDTQYF
TGTGCCAGCAGATTGACCTTGGCCACAGATACGCAGTATTTT
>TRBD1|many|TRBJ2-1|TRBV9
CASSVDLGQGRNEQFF
TGTGCCAGCAGCGTAGATTTGGGACAGGGGAGGAATGAGCAGTTCTTC
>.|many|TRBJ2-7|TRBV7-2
CASSLGDRSEQYF
TGTGCCAGCAGCCTAGGGGACCGGAGCGAGCAGTACTTC
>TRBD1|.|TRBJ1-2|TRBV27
CASSLSKTGGGYTF
TGTGCCAGCAGTTTATCGAAGACAGGGGGGGGCTACACCTTC
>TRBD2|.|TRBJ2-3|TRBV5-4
CASSLGLAGDTQYF
TGTGCCAGCAGCTTGGGACTAGCAGGAGATACGCAGTATTTT
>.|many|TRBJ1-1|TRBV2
CASSKNTLNTEAFF
TGTGCCAGCAGTAAAAACACCTTGAACACTGAAGCTTTCTTT
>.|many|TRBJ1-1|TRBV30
CAGGTVNTEAFF
TGTGCCGGCGGGACCGTTAACACTGAAGCTTTCTTT
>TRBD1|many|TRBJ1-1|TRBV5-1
CASIRGTGENTEAFF
TGCGCCAGCATAAGAGGGACAGGGGAAAACACTGAAGCTTTCTTT
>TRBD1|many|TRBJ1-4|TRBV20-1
CSAREGQGAVTNEKLFF
TGCAGTGCTAGGGAGGGACAGGGGGCAGTGACTAATGAAAAACTGTTTTTT
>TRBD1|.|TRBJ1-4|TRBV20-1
CSAGGQGVREKLFF
TGCAGTGCGGGGGGACAGGGGGTTCGGGAAAAACTGTTTTTT
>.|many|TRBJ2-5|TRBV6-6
CASSLPTPETQYF
TGTGCCAGCAGCCTGCCTACGCCGGAGACCCAGTACTTC
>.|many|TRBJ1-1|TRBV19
CASFDPQGNSRMNTEAFF
TGTGCCAGTTTTGATCCACAGGGAAACTCGAGGATGAACACTGAAGCTTTCTTT
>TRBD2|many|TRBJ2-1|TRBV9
CASSVAPLASGPYNEQFF
TGTGCCAGCAGCGTAGCTCCCCTGGCTAGCGGCCCCTACAATGAGCAGTTCTTC
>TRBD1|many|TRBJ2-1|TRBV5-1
CASSVGQGRSEQFF
TGCGCCAGCAGCGTAGGACAGGGGAGATCTGAGCAGTTCTTC
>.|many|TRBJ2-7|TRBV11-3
CASSLDRQKSSYEQYF
TGTGCCAGCAGCTTAGATCGACAGAAGAGCTCCTACGAGCAGTACTTC
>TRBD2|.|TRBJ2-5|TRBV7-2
CASRGGGETQYF
TGTGCCAGCCGGGGGGGCGGCGAGACCCAGTACTTC
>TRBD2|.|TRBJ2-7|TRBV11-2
CASSATSGGAVREQYF
TGTGCCAGCAGCGCGACTAGCGGGGGGGCGGTACGCGAGCAGTACTTC
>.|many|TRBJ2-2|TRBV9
CASSVAVDTGELFF
TGTGCCAGCAGCGTAGCGGTAGATACCGGGGAGCTGTTTTTT
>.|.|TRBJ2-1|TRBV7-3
CASSLLAWSDEQFF
TGTGCCAGCAGCTTACTAGCGTGGTCGGATGAGCAGTTCTTC
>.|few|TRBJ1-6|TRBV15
CATSRDREGSPLHF
TGTGCCACCAGCAGAGATAGGGAGGGATCACCCCTCCACTTT